The 7 T cell receptor beta chains reported below all come from one sample, sequenced in a study of post-analysis software for immune sequencing data. Study observations and caveats: In patients, TRBV5-6, TRBV5-1 and TRBV20-1 belonged to 4 or 5 TRBV segments found more frequently than in controls.

Unique molecular identifiers were carried by the TCR beta cDNA libraries. Using its own MiXCR run on the PCR reads, TCRdb lists one record per CDR3 protein. The sample holds 650,000 to 850,000 distinct CDR3 sequences, about half seen once. No cognate antigen is known for these TCRs. The material sequenced was blood. The receptors were gathered from a girl aged 5 to 17 with multiple sclerosis.

The rearrangement uses TRBV7-9 and TRBJ2-7; 8 nucleotides line up with TRBD1. CDR3 length: 19 residues. Germline loops: CDR1 SEHNR, CDR2 FQNEAQ (reference sequence). The V gene end was trimmed by 4 bases and the J gene end by 5 bases; junction bases not matched to a gene: 22. As DNA, the CDR3 is TGTGCCAGCAGCTGGAGCAAGAGACAGGGGACGAAAGTAGAAGACGAGCAGTACTTC. This sequence encodes CASSWSKRQGTKVEDEQYF.

Here the CDR3 DNA reads TGTGCCACCAGCAGACTCCCACCGGGGGCCAAAAACATTCAGTACTTC. Protein product: CATSRLPPGAKNIQYF. The chain has TRBV15 and TRBJ2-4; D possibly corresponds to TRBD2 (5 bases). Germline V gene data show CDR1 as LNHNV and CDR2 as YYDKDF (reference sequence). CDR3 size: 16 residues. V lost 2 bases, J lost 1 base, and 12 bases lay in between.

V and J are TRBV7-9 and TRBJ1-5; D gene unclear. Germline V gene lookup returns CDR1 SEHNR and CDR2 FQNEAQ (reference sequence). The V end was cut by 6 bases, the J end by 8 bases, with 20 bases between. The length of the CDR3 is 15 residues. CDR3 DNA: TGTGCCAGCAGTTCCGGGCCCCCACCATCGAAGCCCCAGCATTTT. It encodes CASSSGPPPSKPQHF. Together with reference TRBV7-9 and TRBJ1-5, the CDR3 gives the full variable domain: DTGVSQNPRHKITKRGQNVTFRCDPISEHNRLYWYRQTLGQGPEFLTYFQNEAQLEKSRLLSDRFSAERPKGSFSTLEIQRTEQGDSAMYLCASSSGPPPSKPQHFGDGTRLSIL.

This sequence joins TRBV20-1 and TRBJ2-3, with 7 bases aligning to TRBD1. There are 13 residues in the CDR3. Trimming removed 7 bases from V and 2 bases from J; junction bases left unmatched: 6. Germline CDR1 reads DFQATT; CDR2 reads SNEGSKA (reference sequence). In DNA form, the CDR3 reads TGCAGTGTCCGGGACAGTCCCACAGATACGCAGTATTTT. It specifies CSVRDSPTDTQYF.

This clonotype has a single count. The chain joins TRBV27 to TRBJ1-2; TRBD1 agrees at 9 bases. The length of the CDR3 is 15 residues. The ends lost 4 bases at V and 7 bases at J; junction bases unmatched: 10. Germline V gene lookup returns CDR1 MNHEY and CDR2 SMNVEV (reference sequence). The CDR3 sequence: CASSSQPTGGSGYTF. CDR3 DNA: TGTGCCAGCAGTTCTCAGCCGACAGGGGGTTCTGGCTACACCTTC.

There are a few counts of this clonotype. The gene calls are TRBV7-6 and TRBJ2-7; D unresolved. Germline CDR1 and CDR2: SGHVS and FNYEAQ. The CDR3 length is 13 residues. The V end lost 4 bases, the J end lost 8 bases, and 15 bases lay between the germline ends. CDR3 sequence: CASSYLGSHKQYF. The CDR3 nucleotides are TGTGCCAGCAGCTACCTAGGGTCCCACAAGCAGTACTTC.

The rearrangement links TRBV5-1 to TRBJ1-1; D remains unclear. This CDR3 is 16 amino acids long. Germline loops: CDR1 SGHRS, CDR2 YFSETQ. V was cut by 1 base and J by 0 bases, with 13 bases left in between. This chain's CDR3 is CASSLLAVGMNTEAFF. In DNA form, the CDR3 reads TGCGCCAGCAGCTTGTTAGCGGTCGGGATGAACACTGAAGCTTTCTTT. Full variable domain (missing parts from reference TRBV5-1 and TRBJ1-1): KAGVTQTPRYLIKTRGQQVTLSCSPISGHRSVSWYQQTPGQGLQFLFEYFSETQRNKGNFPGRFSGRQFSNSRSEMNVSTLELGDSALYLCASSLLAVGMNTEAFFGQGTRLTVV.